The 21 T cell receptor beta chains presented below share a single source sample, sequenced in a study of beta chain features in type 1 diabetes. Sequenced material consisted of expressed TCRB transcripts (all of the isolated RNA was reverse transcribed). TCRdb's copy holds only in-frame clones and misses some; the assay was immunoSEQ multiplex PCR. Among about 330,000 clones, more than 9.5% were seen once, and the ten largest hold around 0.015%. Sequencing used naive CD4+ T cells from blood. These receptors came from a woman between 25 and 40 years old in good health.

This clone was detected a few times. The CDR3 protein is CASTSGSDNEQFF. CDR3 nucleotides: TGTGCCAGCACTAGCGGGAGTGACAATGAGCAGTTCTTC. The gene calls are TRBV2 and TRBJ2-1; TRBD2 agrees at 10 bases. The germline gives CDR1 SNHLY, CDR2 FYNNEI. The CDR3 sequence is 13 residues long. V lost 7 bases to trimming and J lost 5 bases; unmatched junction nucleotides: 2.

The rearrangement links TRBV28 to TRBJ1-4; D gene ambiguous. The CDR3 has 11 amino acids. CDR1 is MDHEN and CDR2 is SYDVKM in the germline V gene. The V and J ends lost 6 bases and 14 bases respectively, with 13 bases between them. CDR3: CASSLPPVLFF. The CDR3 DNA is TGTGCCAGCAGCTTACCTCCTGTGCTGTTTTTT.

This chain joins TRBV5-6 and TRBJ1-5; TRBD1 might be the D (6 bases). V was pared by 1 base and J by 2 bases, with 10 bases between. The CDR3 spans 15 residues. The V gene's germline CDR1 is SGHDT and CDR2 YYEEEE. In nucleotides, the CDR3 is TGTGCCAGCAGCTTGACAGGGAGGGGCAATCAGCCCCAGCATTTT. Translated, it gives CASSLTGRGNQPQHF.

This clone was seen a few times. This chain connects TRBV4-3 to TRBJ2-5; 9 bases agree with TRBD1. The V gene end was trimmed by 2 bases and the J gene end by 2 bases; junction bases not matched to a gene: 12. Germline-derived CDR1 and CDR2 are LGHNA and YSLEER. The CDR3 spans 18 residues. CDR3 sequence: CASSQSLPGQGNQETQYF. In nucleotides, the CDR3 is TGCGCCAGCAGCCAATCTCTTCCGGGACAGGGTAATCAAGAGACCCAGTACTTC.

The rearrangement links TRBV28 to TRBJ2-7, with a weak D call TRBD1 (6 bases). The ends were cut back, 3 bases at V and 0 bases at J, with 18 bases in the middle. The germline gives CDR1 MDHEN, CDR2 SYDVKM. This CDR3 region has 17 residues. The CDR3 sequence is CASSFRPGTFSSYEQYF. DNA for the CDR3: TGTGCCAGCAGTTTCCGCCCCGGGACATTTAGCTCCTACGAGCAGTACTTC. Drawing the rest from reference TRBV28 and TRBJ2-7, the complete variable domain is DVKVTQSSRYLVKRTGEKVFLECVQDMDHENMFWYRQDPGLGLRLIYFSYDVKMKEKGDIPEGYSVSREKKERFSLILESASTNQTSMYLCASSFRPGTFSSYEQYFGPGTRLTVT.

J is TRBJ2-1 and V is TRBV4-3; possible D gene TRBD2, 6 bases. V lost 0 bases to trimming and J lost 1 base, with 13 bases between them. The CDR3 contains 17 residues. Germline CDR1 and CDR2: LGHNA and YSLEER. CDR3 DNA: TGCGCCAGCAGCCAAGATCCCCTAGCGACTTCCTACAATGAGCAGTTCTTC. Translating it yields CASSQDPLATSYNEQFF.

This clone occurred a few times. The chain couples TRBV7-9 to TRBJ1-1; tentatively, D is TRBD1 (5 bases). V was shortened by 7 bases and J by 1 base, with 16 bases between the two germline ends. CDR1 is SEHNR, CDR2 FQNEAQ, per germline (reference sequence). The CDR3 has 15 amino acids. The CDR3 protein is CASTGWGQGNTEAFF. As DNA, the CDR3 is TGTGCCAGCACCGGGTGGGGTCAGGGGAACACTGAAGCTTTCTTT.

V usage is TRBV9 and J usage is TRBJ2-7; TRBD1 might be the D (6 bases). V lost 0 bases and J lost 1, with 14 bases in between. Germline loops: CDR1 SGDLS, CDR2 YYNGEE. The CDR3 is made up of 16 amino acids. CDR3 coding DNA: TGTGCCAGCAGCGTAGGGGGGCAGACTAATTCCTACGAGCAGTACTTC. Translation gives CASSVGGQTNSYEQYF.

The chain couples TRBV7-3 to TRBJ2-2; D is undetermined. V lost 5 bases, J lost 1 base, and 11 bases lay in between. Per germline, CDR1 SGHTA and CDR2 FQGTGA. The CDR3 runs to 15 residues. The CDR3 sequence: CASSPYFLNTGELFF. As DNA, the CDR3 is TGTGCCAGCAGCCCCTACTTTTTGAACACCGGGGAGCTGTTTTTT.

The CDR3 reads CASSRDSDDEQFF. In nucleotides, the CDR3 is TGTGCCAGTAGCCGGGACAGCGACGATGAGCAGTTCTTC. V gene TRBV19 combines with J gene TRBJ2-1, with 7 bases that match TRBD1. The CDR3 consists of 13 residues. Per germline, CDR1 LNHDA and CDR2 SQIVND (reference sequence). J gave up 8 bases and V 6 bases, and 7 bases lay outside the gene matches.

This chain joins TRBV27 and TRBJ2-5, with D unclear. Germline V gives CDR1 MNHEY, CDR2 SMNVEV (reference sequence). V shed 4 bases and J shed 2 bases, with 5 bases lying between them. The CDR3 contains 12 residues. CDR3 sequence (DNA): TGTGCCAGCAGTTCCCGTCAAGAGACCCAGTACTTC. Its protein is CASSSRQETQYF.

In this sample, this clone turned up a few times. The V gene is TRBV7-3, the J gene TRBJ1-2, with 8 bases that match TRBD1. The CDR3 is 14 residues long. The trim removed 4 bases at V and 4 bases at J, leaving 5 bases unmatched. The germline V gene encodes CDR1 SGHTA and CDR2 FQGTGA. CDR3 sequence: CASSSGTGPYGYTF. CDR3 bases: TGTGCCAGCAGCTCCGGGACAGGCCCCTATGGCTACACCTTC.

This clone has just a few counts. The rearrangement uses TRBV19 and TRBJ1-2; D remains ambiguous. This CDR3 is 13 amino acids long. The V end lost 4 bases, the J end lost 4 bases, and 10 bases lay between the germline ends. The V gene's germline CDR1 is LNHDA and CDR2 SQIVND (reference sequence). In DNA form, the CDR3 reads TGTGCCAGTAGTAAACCTCCGGGCTATGGCTACACCTTC. Its protein is CASSKPPGYGYTF.

This clone was observed a handful of times. The chain recombines TRBV4-2 with TRBJ2-1, with 10 bases fitting TRBD2. Germline V gene sequence: CDR1 LGHNA, CDR2 YNFKEQ. The CDR3 sequence is 18 residues long. V lost 0 bases, J lost 9 bases, and 14 bases stayed unmatched. The CDR3 reads CASSQDVSTLAGDFEQFF. The CDR3 coding sequence is TGTGCCAGCAGCCAAGATGTCTCGACGCTAGCGGGAGACTTTGAGCAGTTCTTC.

The chain combines TRBV18 with TRBJ1-2, with D possibly matching TRBD1 (5 bases). This CDR3 spans 15 amino acids. V was cut by 3 bases and J by 3 bases, with 14 bases left in between. Germline-derived CDR1 and CDR2 are KGHSH and LQKENI. The CDR3 spells CASSPGLPGDYGYTF. The CDR3 DNA follows: TGTGCCAGCTCACCGGGACTGCCGGGCGACTATGGCTACACCTTC.

A few counts support this clone. The chain recombines TRBV19 with TRBJ2-7; D perhaps matches TRBD1 (6 bases). The CDR3 loop spans 14 amino acids. Germline V gene sequence: CDR1 LNHDA, CDR2 SQIVND (reference sequence). The V end was cut by 9 bases, the J end by 0 bases, with 15 bases between. CDR3 sequence (DNA): TGTGCCAGCACCAGGACAGTTAGCTCCTACGAGCAGTACTTC. Amino acids: CASTRTVSSYEQYF.

V is TRBV28 and J is TRBJ2-2, with a possible D match to TRBD2 (5 bases). The ends were cut back, 8 bases at V and 6 bases at J, with 19 bases in the middle. This CDR3 is 15 amino acids long. Germline loops: CDR1 MDHEN, CDR2 SYDVKM. The CDR3 DNA reads as TGTGCCAGCCTAAGTTCGGGGATCACCGCCGGGGAGCTGTTTTTT. Encoded protein: CASLSSGITAGELFF.

This clone was picked up a small number of times. The gene calls are TRBV7-2 and TRBJ1-5; TRBD1 matches at 7 bases. CDR1 and CDR2 from the germline V gene are SGHTA and FQGNSA. The CDR3 spans 15 residues. The ends lost 4 bases at V and 6 bases at J; junction bases unmatched: 9. The CDR3 bases are TGTGCCAGCAGCTCTCTTGGGACAGTTTTTCAGCCCCAGCATTTT. Translated: CASSSLGTVFQPQHF.

The chain employs TRBV6-1 and TRBJ2-3; tentatively, D is TRBD1 (5 bases). The length of the CDR3 is 12 residues. V was shortened by 5 bases and J by 5 bases, with 8 bases between the two germline ends. Germline assignment: CDR1 MNHNS and CDR2 SASEGT. CDR3 in DNA: TGTGCCAGCAGTTCCAGGGTAGATACGCAGTATTTT. Translation: CASSSRVDTQYF.

This clone was seen only a few times. The V gene is TRBV18, the J gene TRBJ2-3; 8 bases align to TRBD1. From germline, CDR1 is KGHSH and CDR2 LQKENI. The V gene end was trimmed by 0 bases and the J gene end by 0 bases; junction bases not matched to a gene: 5. The CDR3 is 17 amino acids. CDR3 region: CASSPPQGADSTDTQYF. As DNA, the CDR3 is TGTGCCAGCTCACCACCGCAGGGGGCCGATAGCACAGATACGCAGTATTTT.

V and J are TRBV5-1 and TRBJ2-5; no firm D call. Germline-derived CDR1 and CDR2 are SGHRS and YFSETQ. V was trimmed by 3 bases and J by 0 bases, leaving 12 bases between them. This CDR3 is built from 15 residues. In DNA form, the CDR3 reads TGCGCCAGCAGCTCCCAAGCCCTGGACCAAGAGACCCAGTACTTC. This translates into CASSSQALDQETQYF.